The 31 T cell receptor beta chains below were found in one sample sequenced in a study of pediatric ulcerative colitis. Profiling relied on immunoSEQ multiplex PCR, and the TCRdb table lists in-frame clones only, not all of them. Of over 35,000 clones listed, over 80% are singletons. Sequencing input: blood. The origin of the receptors is a girl aged 10 to 17 with moderate ulcerative colitis.

The V gene is TRBV19, the J gene TRBJ1-1; D not certain. Per germline, CDR1 LNHDA and CDR2 SQIVND (reference sequence). The CDR3 has 13 residues. Between the trimmed V and J ends, which lost 5 bases and 1 base, there was a span of 8 bases. CDR3 amino acids: CASSVTENTEAFF. The CDR3 coding sequence is TGTGCCAGTAGTGTAACAGAGAACACTGAAGCTTTCTTT.

The chain is built from TRBV7-9 and TRBJ2-1; 9 bases line up with TRBD2. V gave up 5 bases and J gave up 0 bases; unmatched junction bases: 2. The CDR3 consists of 15 residues. Germline CDR1 and CDR2: SEHNR and FQNEAQ (reference sequence). The chain's CDR3 is CASSRSGSSYNEQFF. For the CDR3, the DNA is TGTGCCAGCAGCCGTAGCGGGAGCTCCTACAATGAGCAGTTCTTC.

The rearrangement links TRBV5-6 to TRBJ2-7, with D perhaps TRBD1 or TRBD2 (6 bases each). Trimming shortened V by 3 bases and J by 5 bases, and 21 bases separated the two germline ends. Germline V gene lookup returns CDR1 SGHDT and CDR2 YYEEEE. The CDR3 length is 16 residues. DNA of the CDR3: TGTGCCAGCAGCTCGGGGGCCGGGACACCGGCCCACGAGCAGTACTTC. Amino acids: CASSSGAGTPAHEQYF.

The J gene is TRBJ1-6, the V gene TRBV10-3; maybe TRBD1 (6 bases). The CDR3 loop spans 14 amino acids. In germline, CDR1 is ENHRY, CDR2 SYGVKD. With 3 bases removed from V and 7 bases from J, the gap between germline ends came to 10 bases. The CDR3 reads CAISEATGNSPLHF. The CDR3 DNA is TGTGCCATCAGTGAAGCTACAGGGAATTCACCCCTCCACTTT.

The J gene is TRBJ1-1, the V gene TRBV5-4; no clear D. Trimming took off 0 bases at V and 0 bases at J, with 12 bases between the two ends. Germline V gives CDR1 SGHNT, CDR2 YYREEE (reference sequence). CDR3 length: 16 amino acids. The chain's CDR3 is CASSLDSGVVNTEAFF. The CDR3 DNA reads as TGTGCCAGCAGCTTGGATTCTGGGGTGGTGAACACTGAAGCTTTCTTT.

The chain links TRBV6-5 to TRBJ2-7; a weak D match, TRBD2 (5 bases). The germline V and J ends were trimmed by 6 bases and 7 bases, with 10 bases remaining between them. Germline V gene lookup returns CDR1 MNHEY and CDR2 SVGAGI. This CDR3 region has 11 residues. CDR3 in amino acids: CASSSRGEQYF. The CDR3, as DNA: TGTGCCAGCAGCTCACGCGGGGAGCAGTACTTC.

The V gene is TRBV5-6, the J gene TRBJ1-5, with TRBD1 identical over 8 bases. Germline V gives CDR1 SGHDT, CDR2 YYEEEE. CDR3 length equals 15 residues. Trimming removed 1 base from V and 6 bases from J; junction bases left unmatched: 6. CDR3 amino acids: CASSLTQGAGQPQHF. In DNA, the CDR3 is TGTGCCAGCAGCTTGACGCAGGGGGCAGGTCAGCCCCAGCATTTT.

The chain links TRBV4-1 to TRBJ2-3; 8 positions agree with TRBD2. With 6 bases clipped from V and 1 base from J, the junction kept 9 bases outside the gene matches. Germline CDR1 is MGHRA and CDR2 is YSYEKL. The CDR3 is 16 amino acids. CDR3 amino acids: CASSPENGGGTDTQYF. The CDR3 bases are TGCGCCAGCAGTCCAGAAAACGGGGGGGGCACAGATACGCAGTATTTT.

This chain links TRBV5-4 with TRBJ2-2; D possibly uses TRBD1 or TRBD2 (5 bases each). The CDR3 length is 15 residues. Looked up from germline, CDR1 is SGHNT and CDR2 is YYREEE (reference sequence). Trimming left V 2 bases short and J 4 bases short, with 12 bases between. Here the CDR3 DNA reads TGTGCCAGCAGCTTACGGGGCGACCCCACCGGGGAGCTGTTTTTT. Protein: CASSLRGDPTGELFF.

The genes are TRBV28 and TRBJ1-5; 8 nucleotides match TRBD1. Germline loops: CDR1 MDHEN, CDR2 SYDVKM. This CDR3 is built from 14 residues. V gave up 4 bases and J gave up 5 bases; unmatched junction bases: 4. The CDR3 sequence: CASSSDRGDQPQHF. DNA of the CDR3: TGTGCCAGCAGTTCCGACAGGGGTGATCAGCCCCAGCATTTT.

This clone was picked up a small number of times. The chain links TRBV2 to TRBJ1-2, with D unclear. The CDR3 extends over 13 amino acids. Trimming shortened V by 4 bases and J by 2 bases, and 8 bases separated the two germline ends. The germline gives CDR1 SNHLY, CDR2 FYNNEI. In DNA, the CDR3 is TGTGCCAGCAGTGGTACCAGCAACTATGGCTACACCTTC. This gives the protein CASSGTSNYGYTF.

The chain joins TRBV9 to TRBJ2-3; tentative D call: TRBD1 (5 bases). Germline lookup yields CDR1 SGDLS and CDR2 YYNGEE. This CDR3 comprises 13 residues. V was pared by 2 bases and J by 4 bases, with 8 bases between. CDR3 in amino acids: CASSVDRPDTQYF. CDR3 nucleotide sequence: TGTGCCAGCAGCGTTGACAGACCAGATACGCAGTATTTT.

The chain combines TRBV30 with TRBJ2-7; a possible D gene is TRBD2 (6 bases). The CDR3 length is 14 residues. Germline CDR1 GTSNPN, CDR2 SVGIG (reference sequence). The ends were cut back, 2 bases at V and 5 bases at J, with 16 bases in the middle. The CDR3 nucleotides read TGTGCCTGGAGTTTCCGGAGGGCCATGAACGAGCAGTACTTC. Residues: CAWSFRRAMNEQYF.

This chain joins TRBV6-4 and TRBJ1-6; D remains unclear. The CDR3 totals 15 residues. The V and J ends lost 5 bases and 0 bases respectively, with 8 bases between them. Germline lookup yields CDR1 MRHNA and CDR2 SNTAGT. The CDR3 sequence: CASSLKSSYNSPLHF. CDR3 coding DNA: TGTGCCAGCAGTCTTAAAAGCTCCTATAATTCACCCCTCCACTTT.

The chain carries TRBV13 and TRBJ2-3, with TRBD2 identical over 7 bases. The V and J ends lost 5 bases and 2 bases, in that order; junction bases with no gene match: 7. The CDR3 is made up of 15 amino acids. Germline CDR1 reads PRHDT; CDR2 reads FYEKMQ (reference sequence). CDR3 bases: TGTGCCAGCAGCATTAGACTAGCAACCACAGATACGCAGTATTTT. It yields the protein CASSIRLATTDTQYF.

The rearrangement uses TRBV4-2 and TRBJ1-5; no definite D call. V gave up 0 bases and J gave up 7 bases, with 16 bases separating them. The CDR3 runs to 16 residues. Per the germline V gene, CDR1 is LGHNA and CDR2 is YNFKEQ. The CDR3, as DNA: TGTGCCAGCAGCCAAGAGCAGGCTGCTTTGGGGCAGCCCCAGCATTTT. It specifies CASSQEQAALGQPQHF.

Only one count was recorded for this clone. V is TRBV6-5 and J is TRBJ2-2, with unresolved D. Germline V gives CDR1 MNHEY, CDR2 SVGAGI. The CDR3 has 12 residues. V was pared by 5 bases and J by 0 bases, with 1 base between. The CDR3 DNA reads TGTGCCAGCAGTGCGAACACCGGGGAGCTGTTTTTT. Translating gives CASSANTGELFF.

This clone was picked up one time. This chain links TRBV18 with TRBJ2-4, with D possibly being TRBD1 (6 bases). Germline assignment: CDR1 KGHSH and CDR2 LQKENI. V was cut by 5 bases and J by 6 bases, with 23 bases left in between. CDR3 size: 17 residues. DNA for the CDR3: TGTGCCAGCTCATTTGTAGGCACAGGGCTTGACCGAAACATTCAGTACTTC. Residues: CASSFVGTGLDRNIQYF.

In its sample, this clone was seen a few times. The V and J genes are TRBV11-2 and TRBJ1-2, with D unclear. This CDR3 has 16 residues. V gave up 8 bases and J gave up 1 base, with 20 bases separating them. The V gene's germline CDR1 is SGHAT and CDR2 FQNNGV. CDR3 sequence: CASLPAVSRFNYGYTF. The CDR3 region has the DNA TGTGCCAGCCTTCCCGCCGTGAGTCGATTTAACTATGGCTACACCTTC.

This clone was picked up one time. The J gene is TRBJ2-1, the V gene TRBV5-1, with 9 bases aligning to TRBD2. Germline V lookup: CDR1 SGHRS, CDR2 YFSETQ. This CDR3 comprises 14 residues. After removal of 4 bases from V and 7 bases from J, the junction contained 6 bases not matched to a gene. The chain's CDR3 is CASSPGTSPNEQFF. The CDR3 nucleotides are TGCGCCAGCAGCCCCGGGACTAGCCCAAATGAGCAGTTCTTC.

V and J are TRBV4-3 and TRBJ2-2; 7 nucleotides align to TRBD1. CDR1 is LGHNA and CDR2 is YSLEER in the germline V gene. Trimming cost V 4 bases and J 6 bases; bases outside gene matches: 5. This CDR3 contains 14 residues. The CDR3: CASSPDRAPGELFF. In DNA, the CDR3 is TGCGCCAGCAGCCCAGACAGGGCGCCCGGGGAGCTGTTTTTT.

This chain connects TRBV27 to TRBJ1-4; no firm D call. The V gene lost 8 bases and the J gene lost 8 bases, with 15 bases spanning the gap. This CDR3 has 13 residues. Germline V gene lookup returns CDR1 MNHEY and CDR2 SMNVEV (reference sequence). CDR3 in DNA: TGTGCCAGCGCCACCTTGACGGCGGAAAAACTGTTTTTT. It encodes CASATLTAEKLFF. The complete variable domain, with remaining parts taken from reference TRBV27 and TRBJ1-4, reads EAQVTQNPRYLITVTGKKLTVTCSQNMNHEYMSWYRQDPGLGLRQIYYSMNVEVTDKGDVPEGYKVSRKEKRNFPLILESPSPNQTSLYFCASATLTAEKLFFGSGTQLSVL.

This clone has only one observation. The V call is TRBV4-1, the J call TRBJ2-3; D might be TRBD1 or TRBD2, each matching 5 bases. V was shortened by 0 bases and J by 8 bases, with 27 bases between the two germline ends. From germline, CDR1 is MGHRA and CDR2 YSYEKL. CDR3 length: 19 amino acids. For the CDR3, the DNA is TGCGCCAGCAGCCAAGAAGGTCGGCAGCGACGGGGACCAGGCGGTACGCAGTATTTT. Translating gives CASSQEGRQRRGPGGTQYF.

The chain is built from TRBV4-1 and TRBJ2-7, with D maybe TRBD2 (5 bases). Trimming took off 1 base at V and 3 bases at J, with 10 bases between the two ends. The CDR3 extends over 14 amino acids. The germline V gene has CDR1 MGHRA and CDR2 YSYEKL. The DNA for the CDR3 is TGCGCCAGCAGCCAAGTGTCTAGCAGCTACGAGCAGTACTTC. Translating it yields CASSQVSSSYEQYF.

This clone came up once. The chain links TRBV9 to TRBJ2-2, with a weak D call TRBD2 (6 bases). Per the germline V gene, CDR1 is SGDLS and CDR2 is YYNGEE. V was pared by 3 bases and J by 4 bases, with 13 bases between. The CDR3 contains 15 residues. The CDR3 loop is CASSGYDGGTGELFF. The CDR3 nucleotides are TGTGCCAGCAGCGGGTACGACGGGGGCACCGGGGAGCTGTTTTTT. Combining the CDR3 with reference TRBV9 and TRBJ2-2 gives the whole variable domain DSGVTQTPKHLITATGQRVTLRCSPRSGDLSVYWYQQSLDQGLQFLIQYYNGEERAKGNILERFSAQQFPDLHSELNLSSLELGDSALYFCASSGYDGGTGELFFGEGSRLTVL.

V gene TRBV7-2 combines with J gene TRBJ2-7; D tentatively fits TRBD1 or TRBD2 (5 bases each). CDR3 length equals 15 residues. The V gene's germline CDR1 is SGHTA and CDR2 FQGNSA. V shed 7 bases and J shed 4 bases, with 20 bases lying between them. CDR3 protein: CASTIPGRNSYEQYF. CDR3 sequence (DNA): TGTGCCAGCACTATTCCGGGACGAAACTCTTACGAGCAGTACTTC.

In regard to this clone: This CDR3 is also generated by other DNA sequences in the sample. This rearrangement joins TRBV6-6 to TRBJ2-2; D is uncertain. The CDR3 is 16 amino acids. Germline CDR1 is MNHNY and CDR2 is SVGAGI (reference sequence). V was pared by 0 bases and J by 0 bases, with 8 bases between. CDR3 DNA: TGTGCCAGCAGTTACTCGAGACCAACGAACACCGGGGAGCTGTTTTTT. Translated: CASSYSRPTNTGELFF.

This clone was observed a few times. This rearrangement joins TRBV29-1 to TRBJ1-1; 9 positions match TRBD1. CDR3 length: 12 residues. V trimming: 7 bases; J trimming: 6 bases; junction bases outside the gene matches: 6. The germline V gene has CDR1 SQVTM and CDR2 ANQGSEA. CDR3: CSGDRAVPEAFF. The DNA of the CDR3 is TGCAGCGGGGACAGGGCGGTTCCTGAAGCTTTCTTT.

This clone was seen many times. The rearrangement uses TRBV14 and TRBJ1-2, with a tentative D call TRBD1 (6 bases). Germline V gives CDR1 SGHDN, CDR2 FVKESK. V was cut by 1 base and J by 7 bases, with 16 bases left in between. CDR3 length: 15 amino acids. CDR3: CASSQVGATGVGYTF. In DNA, the CDR3 is TGTGCCAGCAGCCAAGTGGGGGCGACGGGGGTTGGCTACACCTTC.

This rearrangement joins TRBV5-1 to TRBJ2-7; tentatively, D is TRBD2 (6 bases). The CDR3 spans 14 residues. Trimming removed 4 bases from V and 3 bases from J, with 14 bases in between. Per germline, CDR1 SGHRS and CDR2 YFSETQ. The DNA for the CDR3 is TGCGCCAGCAGCCGAGCTCCCGGGGGCTACGAGCAGTACTTC. Translation: CASSRAPGGYEQYF.

The DNA of the CDR3 is TGTGCCTGGAGCTCGGTTAGCTCCTACAATGAGCAGTTCTTC. Its protein is CAWSSVSSYNEQFF. The chain has TRBV30 and TRBJ2-1; D is ambiguous. This CDR3 is built from 14 residues. CDR1 GTSNPN and CDR2 SVGIG come from the germline V gene (reference sequence). V was trimmed by 3 bases and J by 0 bases, leaving 9 bases between them.